The 5 T cell receptor beta chains in this list originate from one sample, sequenced in a study of CD8+CD57+ T cells in acquired aplastic anemia (dated by TCRdb to 2016 to 2018). The instrument was an Illumina HiSeq 2000. Genomic DNA served as template for TCR beta VDJ combination and CDR3 sequence profiling. The public sequencing data were trimmed at Q25 with fastp and processed into clonotypes with MiXCR by TCRdb, which kept only in-frame beta chains. Each entry merges the rows of one CDR3 protein and shows their most common DNA and genes. Within this sample are approximately 300,000 distinct CDR3 sequences, with roughly 53% of them counted one time only. Clones ranked in the top ten supply 1.3% of the sample. Expansion of CD8+CD57+ cells had been shown by flow cytometry in the patients chosen for sequencing. Sequenced sample: sorted CD4+, CD8+, or CD8+CD57+ T cells (not recorded which) from PBMCs. These receptors were obtained from a human donor with aplastic anemia.

The CDR3 DNA sequence: TGTGCCAGCACTCTCGTGGGGGGGCCCGAGCAGTACTTC. Its translation: CASTLVGGPEQYF. The gene calls are TRBV7-9 and TRBJ2-7; TRBD2 is a possible D gene (7 bases). Germline values: CDR1 SEHNR, CDR2 FQNEAQ (reference sequence). V was pared by 7 bases and J by 6 bases, with 16 bases between. This CDR3 spans 13 amino acids.

This clonotype was counted many times. This chain connects TRBV6-6 to TRBJ2-2, with 9 bases fitting TRBD2. V lost 0 bases and J lost 4; bases outside the gene matches: 6. Germline CDR1 is MNHNY and CDR2 is SVGAGI (reference sequence). The CDR3 is made up of 17 amino acids. For the CDR3, the DNA is TGTGCCAGCAGTTACTCGAGTCGCGGGAGGGCCACCGGGGAGCTGTTTTTT. This encodes CASSYSSRGRATGELFF.

The rearrangement joins TRBV24-1 to TRBJ2-7, with a possible D match to TRBD1 (5 bases). The V end lost 5 bases, the J end lost 1 base, and 11 bases lay between the germline ends. Germline V CDR1 and CDR2: KGHDR, SFDVKD. This CDR3 has 14 amino acids. The CDR3 sequence: CATSAQEGSYEQYF. The DNA of the CDR3 is TGTGCCACCAGTGCACAGGAAGGATCCTACGAGCAGTACTTC.

The chain is built from TRBV15 and TRBJ1-5, with D possibly TRBD1 on 6 matching bases. V lost 8 bases, J lost 2 bases, and 19 bases lay in between. Germline assignment: CDR1 LNHNV and CDR2 YYDKDF (reference sequence). The CDR3 is 16 amino acids. The CDR3 reads CATHSAGALGNQPQHF. The CDR3 DNA sequence: TGTGCCACCCATTCTGCAGGGGCGCTGGGCAATCAGCCCCAGCATTTT.

The chain employs TRBV2 and TRBJ2-1; 7 bases fit TRBD1. The CDR3 totals 14 residues. J lost 4 bases, V lost 3 bases, and 3 bases had no gene match. Germline lookup yields CDR1 SNHLY and CDR2 FYNNEI. CDR3 loop: CASSERGQYNEQFF. In nucleotides, the CDR3 is TGTGCCAGCAGTGAGAGGGGACAGTACAATGAGCAGTTCTTC.